The 25 T cell receptor beta chains presented below share a single source sample, sequenced in a study of cytotoxic CD8 clonotypes in ibrutinib-treated CLL. Assay: immunoSEQ multiplex PCR; the TCRdb copy retains only in-frame clones and omits some. The sample contains 250,000 to 350,000 clones, around 77% of which appear only once. This specimen consisted of PBMCs, obtained at disease progression, from a patient treated with ibrutinib. All receptors come from a human donor with chronic lymphocytic leukemia.

This clone occurred once. The chain has TRBV7-2 and TRBJ2-3; perhaps TRBD1 as D (5 bases). CDR1 and CDR2 (germline): SGHTA, FQGNSA. The CDR3 is 14 amino acids. The ends were cut back, 4 bases at V and 1 base at J, with 9 bases in the middle. The CDR3 DNA reads as TGTGCCAGCAGCTCCACACAGGGCACAGATACGCAGTATTTT. This codes for CASSSTQGTDTQYF. Looking up the rest from reference TRBV7-2 and TRBJ2-3 gives the full variable domain: GAGVSQSPSNKVTEKGKDVELRCDPISGHTALYWYRQSLGQGLEFLIYFQGNSAPDKSGLPSDRFSAERTGGSVSTLTIQRTQQEDSAVYLCASSSTQGTDTQYFGPGTRLTVL.

V and J are TRBV6-6 and TRBJ2-2; D possibly corresponds to TRBD1 (5 bases). The CDR3 has 13 residues. From germline, CDR1 is MNHNY and CDR2 SVGAGI (reference sequence). The CDR3 region has the DNA TGTGCGACAGAGAGCCTGAACACCGGGGAGCTGTTTTTT. It specifies CATESLNTGELFF.

The chain employs TRBV9 and TRBJ2-1; 7 bases line up with TRBD1. Germline loops: CDR1 SGDLS, CDR2 YYNGEE. This CDR3 has 17 amino acids. The trim removed 4 bases at V and 5 bases at J, leaving 15 bases unmatched. Here the CDR3 DNA reads TGTGCCAGCAGCTCCCGGAGAGGGGGCCCCCCGAACAATGAGCAGTTCTTC. Translating gives CASSSRRGGPPNNEQFF.

The gene calls are TRBV4-1 and TRBJ2-7; 7 bases fit TRBD1. Germline V lookup: CDR1 MGHRA, CDR2 YSYEKL. The CDR3 extends over 15 amino acids. V was pared by 5 bases and J by 4 bases, with 11 bases of the junction left unmatched. CDR3 DNA: TGCGCCAGCAGCGCTACAGGGGAATTGGGGTACGAGCAGTACTTC. This translates into CASSATGELGYEQYF.

This chain joins TRBV7-2 and TRBJ2-7; 10 bases align to TRBD1. After removal of 2 bases from V and 6 bases from J, the junction contained 4 bases not matched to a gene. The V gene's germline CDR1 is SGHTA and CDR2 FQGNSA. The CDR3 runs to 14 residues. This CDR3 reads CASSLRGTGVEQYF. Written as DNA, the CDR3 is TGTGCCAGCAGCTTAAGGGGGACAGGGGTCGAGCAGTACTTC.

J is TRBJ2-7 and V is TRBV6-1, with TRBD2 matching over 7 bases. The CDR3 extends over 13 amino acids. V was pared by 6 bases and J by 2 bases, with 4 bases of the junction left unmatched. CDR1 MNHNS and CDR2 SASEGT come from the germline V gene. CDR3 residues: CASSHTSAYEQYF. The CDR3 DNA reads as TGTGCCAGCAGCCACACTAGCGCCTACGAGCAGTACTTC.

This rearrangement joins TRBV29-1 to TRBJ1-3; D uncertain. Trimming left V 5 bases short and J 0 bases short, with 11 bases between. This CDR3 spans 14 amino acids. Germline assignment: CDR1 SQVTM and CDR2 ANQGSEA. The CDR3 DNA reads TGCAGCGTTCGGCACAGCGGCTCTGGAAACACCATATATTTT. Translating it yields CSVRHSGSGNTIYF. The whole variable domain, filled in from reference TRBV29-1 and TRBJ1-3, reads SAVISQKPSRDICQRGTSLTIQCQVDSQVTMMFWYRQQPGQSLTLIATANQGSEATYESGFVIDKFPISRPNLTFSTLTVSNMSPEDSSIYLCSVRHSGSGNTIYFGEGSWLTVV.

This chain links TRBV10-2 with TRBJ2-7, with 8 bases identical to TRBD2. The germline CDR1 and CDR2 sequences are WSHSY and SAAADI. The CDR3 runs 15 residues. V shed 6 bases and J 3 bases; nucleotides not matched to a gene: 10. CDR3 region: CASRGWRGAIYEQYF. The CDR3 region has the DNA TGCGCCAGCAGGGGTTGGCGGGGGGCCATCTACGAGCAGTACTTC.

This rearrangement joins TRBV19 to TRBJ2-1; possible D gene TRBD1, 7 bases. V lost 6 bases, J lost 6 bases, and 21 bases lay in between. This CDR3 has 16 amino acids. Per germline, CDR1 LNHDA and CDR2 SQIVND (reference sequence). CDR3 nucleotides: TGTGCCAGTAGAGGCCCTGGAGGGGGCCGCGCCAATGAGCAGTTCTTC. It is translated as CASRGPGGGRANEQFF. Filled out from reference TRBV19 and TRBJ2-1, the complete variable domain reads DGGITQSPKYLFRKEGQNVTLSCEQNLNHDAMYWYRQDPGQGLRLIYYSQIVNDFQKGDIAEGYSVSREKKESFPLTVTSAQKNPTAFYLCASRGPGGGRANEQFFGPGTRLTVL.

The chain is built from TRBV9 and TRBJ1-4; 9 positions agree with TRBD1. V shed 2 bases and J 8 bases; nucleotides not matched to a gene: 13. Germline CDR1 is SGDLS and CDR2 is YYNGEE. The CDR3 length is 17 residues. As DNA, the CDR3 is TGTGCCAGCAGCGTCGGGACAGGGAAGTCCGAAGACGAAAAACTGTTTTTT. This gives the protein CASSVGTGKSEDEKLFF.

The V call is TRBV4-2, the J call TRBJ2-3; D tentatively reads TRBD1 or TRBD2 (5 bases each). Trimming cost V 1 base and J 6 bases, with 11 bases left between them. CDR1 and CDR2 (germline): LGHNA, YNFKEQ. This CDR3 spans 14 amino acids. CDR3 amino acids: CASSQGGTGDTQYF. The CDR3 bases are TGTGCCAGCAGCCAAGGGGGGACCGGGGATACGCAGTATTTT.

V usage is TRBV28 and J usage is TRBJ1-4, with 9 positions matching TRBD1. The CDR3 is 16 amino acids. The ends lost 4 bases at V and 2 bases at J; junction bases unmatched: 5. Germline CDR1 is MDHEN and CDR2 is SYDVKM. In DNA, the CDR3 is TGTGCCAGCAGTTCGGGACAGGGCGCGACTAATGAAAAACTGTTTTTT. Protein sequence: CASSSGQGATNEKLFF.

The J gene is TRBJ1-4, the V gene TRBV5-4; D is possibly TRBD1 (5 bases). The germline V gene encodes CDR1 SGHNT and CDR2 YYREEE (reference sequence). The CDR3 is 16 residues long. The germline V and J ends were trimmed by 0 bases and 0 bases, with 9 bases remaining between them. The chain's CDR3 is CASSLGGPATNEKLFF. The CDR3 DNA is TGTGCCAGCAGCTTGGGGGGCCCGGCAACTAATGAAAAACTGTTTTTT.

The chain carries TRBV9 and TRBJ2-2, with D perhaps assigned TRBD1 or TRBD2 (5 bases each). This CDR3 has 16 residues. V was clipped by 0 bases and J by 0 bases, with 9 bases between them. Germline CDR1 is SGDLS and CDR2 is YYNGEE. For the CDR3, the DNA is TGTGCCAGCAGCGTAGTTGGGACGCCGAACACCGGGGAGCTGTTTTTT. This gives the protein CASSVVGTPNTGELFF.

In regard to this clone: Possible read error: a much larger clone is one base away. V is TRBV11-3 and J is TRBJ2-2; D gene unclear. Germline assignment: CDR1 SGHNT and CDR2 YENEEA. The CDR3 runs to 12 residues. Trimming took off 2 bases at V and 3 bases at J, with 1 base between the two ends. CDR3 region: CASSLHTGELFF. CDR3 DNA: TGTGCCAGCAGCTTACACACCGGGGAGCTGTTTTTT.

The chain has TRBV19 and TRBJ2-3; D is ambiguous. CDR1 is LNHDA and CDR2 is SQIVND in the germline V gene (reference sequence). V was trimmed by 1 base and J by 5 bases, leaving 7 bases between them. The CDR3 extends over 13 amino acids. The CDR3 bases are TGTGCCAGTAGTATAGGTCCGGGAGATACGCAGTATTTT. Its protein product is CASSIGPGDTQYF.

This chain joins TRBV7-9 and TRBJ2-7, with D possibly TRBD1 on 5 matching bases. The ends were cut back, 5 bases at V and 3 bases at J, with 11 bases in the middle. This CDR3 comprises 13 residues. In germline, CDR1 is SEHNR, CDR2 FQNEAQ (reference sequence). The CDR3 reads CASSPKGDYEQYF. CDR3 DNA: TGTGCCAGCAGCCCTAAAGGGGACTACGAGCAGTACTTC.

The chain's CDR3 is CASSPRPVSSYNEQFF. Here the CDR3 DNA reads TGTGCCAGCTCACCACGCCCCGTTAGCTCCTACAATGAGCAGTTCTTC. The rearrangement joins TRBV18 to TRBJ2-1; D is uncertain. The germline CDR1 and CDR2 sequences are KGHSH and LQKENI. Deletions cut 1 base from V and 0 bases from J, with 10 bases between. The CDR3 sequence is 16 residues long.

This rearrangement joins TRBV11-2 to TRBJ2-7; D is perhaps TRBD1 (6 bases). V was cut by 1 base and J by 6 bases, with 19 bases left in between. The germline CDR1 and CDR2 sequences are SGHAT and FQNNGV. This CDR3 contains 16 residues. CDR3 coding DNA: TGTGCCAGCAGCTTAGTGGTCTGGGGGCCCAGCTCCGAGCAGTACTTC. It is translated as CASSLVVWGPSSEQYF.

The J gene is TRBJ2-7, the V gene TRBV5-1; the D gene is possibly TRBD1 (5 bases). V was clipped by 4 bases and J by 0 bases, with 14 bases between them. Looked up from germline, CDR1 is SGHRS and CDR2 is YFSETQ. The length of the CDR3 is 15 residues. This CDR3 is CASSLDIPGSYEQYF. As DNA, the CDR3 is TGCGCCAGCAGCCTGGACATACCCGGCTCCTACGAGCAGTACTTC.

CDR3 in DNA: TGTGCCAGCAGCGTCTTTGGATCAGGGGGATTCACAGATACGCAGTATTTT. Amino acids: CASSVFGSGGFTDTQYF. This sequence joins TRBV9 and TRBJ2-3; 7 nucleotides match TRBD1. V was clipped by 2 bases and J by 2 bases; unmatched bases: 11. Germline V gives CDR1 SGDLS, CDR2 YYNGEE. The CDR3 has 17 amino acids.

The CDR3, as DNA: TGCGCCAGCAGCCAAGAGAGCGGGGGAGGAGAGACCCAGTACTTC. Translated: CASSQESGGGETQYF. The J gene is TRBJ2-5, the V gene TRBV4-1; 8 bases agree with TRBD2. The length of the CDR3 is 15 residues. The ends lost 0 bases at V and 4 bases at J; junction bases unmatched: 4. Germline V gene lookup returns CDR1 MGHRA and CDR2 YSYEKL.

The chain links TRBV7-9 to TRBJ2-2; D is ambiguous. The germline gives CDR1 SEHNR, CDR2 FQNEAQ (reference sequence). The CDR3 sequence is 13 residues long. Trimming left V 2 bases short and J 6 bases short, with 7 bases between. CDR3 region: CASSLKVAGELFF. DNA for the CDR3: TGTGCCAGCAGCTTAAAGGTGGCCGGGGAGCTGTTTTTT.

The gene calls are TRBV13 and TRBJ2-7, with D unresolved. Trimming took 3 bases from V and 5 from J, leaving 11 bases between them. Germline assignment: CDR1 PRHDT and CDR2 FYEKMQ (reference sequence). CDR3 length: 13 residues. The CDR3 coding sequence is TGTGCCAGCAGCTTCCGGGCCAGCCACGAGCAGTACTTC. As protein: CASSFRASHEQYF. The full variable domain, in which reference TRBV13 and TRBJ2-7 provide the parts outside the CDR3, is AAGVIQSPRHLIKEKRETATLKCYPIPRHDTVYWYQQGPGQDPQFLISFYEKMQSDKGSIPDRFSAQQFSDYHSELNMSSLELGDSALYFCASSFRASHEQYFGPGTRLTVT.

This clone was observed a single time. The chain carries TRBV27 and TRBJ2-7; D may be TRBD2 (5 bases). The V gene lost 1 base and the J gene lost 5 bases, with 15 bases spanning the gap. The CDR3 sequence is 15 residues long. Germline V lookup: CDR1 MNHEY, CDR2 SMNVEV (reference sequence). This CDR3 reads CASSLFSGIGDEQYF. The DNA of the CDR3 is TGTGCCAGCAGTTTATTTTCGGGGATCGGGGACGAGCAGTACTTC.